The present entry profiles one T cell receptor (beta chain) with its context. No antigen is known for it. Given a much more abundant clone one base away, this may be a read error. The sample belongs to a study of lung T cells in sarcoidosis with Löfgren's syndrome. Across the whole study: Sarcoidosis features CD4+ T cell accumulation in bronchoalveolar lavage fluid. Regarding the study as a whole: Multiple Löfgren's syndrome patients reportedly shared TRAV12-1 and TRBV2 CDR3 motifs.

TCRdb called the reads again in MiXCR, with one record for every CDR3 protein. Of 60,000 to 65,000 distinct CDR3 sequences in the sample, over 20% are singletons; the top ten hold about 2%. The CDR3 totals 16 residues. Germline loops: CDR1 SGHAT, CDR2 FQNNGV. The V end lost 1 base, the J end lost 9 bases, and 16 bases lay between the germline ends. The TCR was taken from a human donor with sarcoidosis (Löfgren's syndrome or another form), or a control subject (not recorded which). The sequenced sample was CD4+ T cells from PBMCs. The chain carries TRBV11-2 and TRBJ1-6; TRBD1 might be the D (6 bases). The chain's CDR3 is CASSLGERTVGSPLHF. CDR3 DNA: TGTGCCAGCAGCTTAGGGGAGAGGACAGTGGGTTCACCCCTCCACTTT.